This T cell receptor (beta chain) was captured in a study of radiotherapy plus CTLA-4 blockade in lung cancer. Study information: Objective response rate was over 15%; disease control rate, around 31%.

The CDR3 contains 17 residues. V gave up 5 bases and J gave up 7 bases; unmatched junction bases: 17. The germline V gene encodes CDR1 SGHVS and CDR2 FNYEAQ. TCRdb's table, derived via immunoSEQ multiplex PCR, lists solely in-frame clones and lacks some. In the table there are 40,000 or so clones, approximately 86% of which are singletons. This sequence was found in a human donor with non-small cell lung cancer whose response to radiotherapy plus ipilimumab could not be evaluated. This specimen consisted of peripheral blood, obtained from a patient treated with radiotherapy plus ipilimumab. The J gene is TRBJ1-2, the V gene TRBV7-6, with TRBD1 identical over 9 bases. The CDR3 coding sequence is TGTGCCAGCAGCGAGCAACAGGGGGCTTTTTCTCTGGGTGGCTACACCTTC. As protein: CASSEQQGAFSLGGYTF.